One and the same sample provided the 15 T cell receptor beta chains below, sequenced in a study of CD8 T cells in Susac syndrome. RNA in amounts of roughly 0.5 to 1 ug was reverse transcribed with random hexamers. TCRdb independently ran MiXCR on the immunoSEQ multiplex PCR reads; one entry per CDR3 protein. The sample consists of approximately 150,000 distinct CDR3 sequences, over 85% of them appearing once. Specimen: CD4+ T cells from PBMCs. These receptors originate from a human donor in good health.

The gene calls are TRBV7-2 and TRBJ2-7; unclear D gene. Germline CDR1 reads SGHTA; CDR2 reads FQGNSA. The germline V and J ends were trimmed by 1 base and 2 bases, with 6 bases remaining between them. This CDR3 is built from 13 residues. DNA of the CDR3: TGTGCCAGCAGCTTAGGTGCCCCCTACGAGCAGTACTTC. Encoded protein: CASSLGAPYEQYF.

The genes are TRBV7-9 and TRBJ2-3; 7 positions agree with TRBD1. Germline loops: CDR1 SEHNR, CDR2 FQNEAQ (reference sequence). The CDR3 consists of 14 residues. Germline trimming cut 4 bases from V and 5 bases from J; bases unmatched to any gene: 6. CDR3 bases: TGTGCCAGCAGCTCTCGACAGGGTGTAGATACGCAGTATTTT. Protein sequence: CASSSRQGVDTQYF.

V gene TRBV6-5 combines with J gene TRBJ2-4, with D possibly being TRBD2 (6 bases). V was trimmed by 2 bases and J by 15 bases, leaving 20 bases between them. CDR3 length: 14 amino acids. Germline-derived CDR1 and CDR2 are MNHEY and SVGAGI. The CDR3 is CASSYGRRDSNRYF. In nucleotides, the CDR3 is TGTGCCAGCAGTTACGGCCGCCGGGACTCCAACCGGTACTTC.

The table lists this clonotype with a count of one. This chain links TRBV19 with TRBJ1-5; D uncertain. Trimming left V 5 bases short and J 2 bases short, with 19 bases between. Per germline, CDR1 LNHDA and CDR2 SQIVND (reference sequence). The CDR3 totals 17 residues. CDR3 loop: CASSSLAGGWGNQPQHF. The CDR3 DNA reads TGTGCCAGTAGTTCCCTGGCGGGAGGCTGGGGCAATCAGCCCCAGCATTTT.

This chain connects TRBV29-1 to TRBJ2-2; 11 bases are shared with TRBD2. Per germline, CDR1 SQVTM and CDR2 ANQGSEA. The CDR3 has 13 amino acids. V was pared by 5 bases and J by 13 bases, with 9 bases of the junction left unmatched. The CDR3 DNA sequence: TGCAGCGTTACCCAACTAGCGGGGGATGGGCTGTTTTTT. Translating gives CSVTQLAGDGLFF.

The rearrangement links TRBV9 to TRBJ1-1; 8 nucleotides align to TRBD1. The CDR3 consists of 15 residues. V gave up 4 bases and J gave up 1 base; unmatched junction bases: 6. Looked up from germline, CDR1 is SGDLS and CDR2 is YYNGEE. In DNA form, the CDR3 reads TGTGCCAGCAGCTCTCTCGGGACAGGGAACACTGAAGCTTTCTTT. This translates into CASSSLGTGNTEAFF. The whole variable domain, filled in from reference TRBV9 and TRBJ1-1, reads DSGVTQTPKHLITATGQRVTLRCSPRSGDLSVYWYQQSLDQGLQFLIQYYNGEERAKGNILERFSAQQFPDLHSELNLSSLELGDSALYFCASSSLGTGNTEAFFGQGTRLTVV.

The chain links TRBV27 to TRBJ1-6, with D unclear. Germline V gene data show CDR1 as MNHEY and CDR2 as SMNVEV (reference sequence). V was clipped by 3 bases and J by 0 bases, with 12 bases between them. The CDR3 runs 17 residues. The DNA for the CDR3 is TGTGCCAGCAGTTTCAAGCCCGATAGCTCCTATAATTCACCCCTCCACTTT. It translates to CASSFKPDSSYNSPLHF.

The chain joins TRBV29-1 to TRBJ1-1; the D gene is possibly TRBD1 (6 bases). Germline V gene lookup returns CDR1 SQVTM and CDR2 ANQGSEA. V lost 4 bases and J lost 8, with 8 bases in between. The CDR3 is 10 amino acids. Here the CDR3 DNA reads TGCAGCGTTGTCGGGACAGAAGCTTTCTTT. Its protein product is CSVVGTEAFF.

This clonotype has more than one count but fewer than ten. The chain combines TRBV28 with TRBJ2-7; D is possibly TRBD2 (5 bases). Germline V gene data show CDR1 as MDHEN and CDR2 as SYDVKM. The CDR3 contains 15 residues. The ends were cut back, 4 bases at V and 6 bases at J, with 19 bases in the middle. CDR3: CASSSTGIRRLEQYF. CDR3 coding DNA: TGTGCCAGCAGTTCAACCGGGATCCGACGGCTCGAGCAGTACTTC.

Here the CDR3 DNA reads TGTGCCAGCAGCCCGACGTGGGGCACTGAAGCTTTCTTT. Amino acid sequence: CASSPTWGTEAFF. The rearrangement uses TRBV9 and TRBJ1-1; no reliable D call. CDR1 is SGDLS and CDR2 is YYNGEE in the germline V gene. Trimming pared 4 bases from V and 4 bases from J, leaving 11 bases between. The CDR3 loop spans 13 amino acids.

V usage is TRBV18 and J usage is TRBJ1-1; no definite D call. V gave up 0 bases and J gave up 1 base, with 6 bases separating them. The CDR3 is made up of 14 amino acids. CDR1 and CDR2 (germline): KGHSH, LQKENI. The CDR3, as DNA: TGTGCCAGCTCACCACCATCAGGGAACACTGAAGCTTTCTTT. Its protein is CASSPPSGNTEAFF.

The rearrangement links TRBV3-1 to TRBJ2-5; D remains unclear. Germline CDR1 is LGHDT and CDR2 is YNNKEL (reference sequence). The CDR3 is 13 amino acids. Trimming left V 8 bases short and J 5 bases short, with 15 bases between. DNA for the CDR3: TGTGCCAGCTCACCCGGCCCCCAGGAGACCCAGTACTTC. It is translated as CASSPGPQETQYF.

The rearrangement joins TRBV9 to TRBJ2-1, with TRBD2 as a possible D gene (5 bases). Germline lookup yields CDR1 SGDLS and CDR2 YYNGEE. The V and J ends lost 0 bases and 10 bases respectively, with 11 bases between them. This CDR3 comprises 13 residues. CDR3 bases: TGTGCCAGCAGCGTAGAGGAGGCATGGGAGCAGTTCTTC. It translates to CASSVEEAWEQFF.

This sequence joins TRBV19 and TRBJ2-1; the match to TRBD1 covers 8 bases. J gave up 0 bases and V 3 bases, and 4 bases lay outside the gene matches. The germline V gene has CDR1 LNHDA and CDR2 SQIVND (reference sequence). This CDR3 contains 16 residues. The CDR3 is CASSMRGQGSYNEQFF. The CDR3 DNA follows: TGTGCCAGTAGTATGCGAGGACAGGGCTCCTACAATGAGCAGTTCTTC.

The J gene is TRBJ2-7, the V gene TRBV2, with D perhaps matching TRBD1 (5 bases). Germline V CDR1 and CDR2: SNHLY, FYNNEI. The CDR3 is made up of 15 amino acids. Trimming shortened V by 0 bases and J by 0 bases, and 9 bases separated the two germline ends. Here the CDR3 reads CASSEADRVSYEQYF. For the CDR3, the DNA is TGTGCCAGCAGTGAAGCCGACAGAGTCTCCTACGAGCAGTACTTC.